Below, 24 T cell receptor beta chains from the same sample are listed, as sequenced in a study of T-cell memory formation after mild COVID-19. Each CDR3 protein gets one entry after TCRdb re-called the 5' RACE reads with MiXCR. In the table there are about 190,000 distinct CDR3 sequences, roughly 18% of which are singletons. The specimen was PBMCs or a T cell subset sorted from them (not recorded which). The receptors here all came from an adult woman who had mild COVID-19 (a few samples of this study predate the infection). Cell type and time point are not known.

The V call is TRBV6-5, the J call TRBJ2-1; D possibly matches TRBD1 or TRBD2 (5 bases each). The CDR3 spans 17 residues. CDR1 MNHEY and CDR2 SVGAGI come from the germline V gene. V was shortened by 9 bases and J by 0 bases, with 21 bases between the two germline ends. The CDR3 nucleotides read TGTGCCAGTTCAGCCGTGGCAGGGACGAGCTCCTACAATGAGCAGTTCTTC. This gives the protein CASSAVAGTSSYNEQFF.

CDR3 DNA sequence: TGCGCCAGCAGCCAAGACGGCGGGCCTAATGAAAAACTGTTTTTT. It is translated as CASSQDGGPNEKLFF. The genes are TRBV4-1 and TRBJ1-4; unclear D gene. Germline values: CDR1 MGHRA, CDR2 YSYEKL. Trimming removed 0 bases at V and 3 bases at J, with 8 bases between. This CDR3 contains 15 residues.

This clonotype was observed a handful of times. The rearrangement uses TRBV7-2 and TRBJ1-6; D is uncertain. V was pared by 4 bases and J by 8 bases, with 18 bases between. Germline assignment: CDR1 SGHTA and CDR2 FQGNSA. The CDR3 totals 16 residues. The chain's CDR3 is CASSYQSGPPHSPLHF. CDR3 DNA sequence: TGTGCCAGCAGCTACCAATCGGGCCCCCCTCATTCACCCCTCCACTTT.

This CDR3 reads CAMGTGYNEQFF. The CDR3 bases are TGTGCCATGGGGACAGGTTACAATGAGCAGTTCTTC. The V gene is TRBV10-3, the J gene TRBJ2-1; 8 bases are a match to TRBD1. The CDR3 contains 12 residues. Trimming at V came to 9 bases and at J to 4 bases, leaving 2 bases not matched to a gene. Germline CDR1 and CDR2: ENHRY and SYGVKD.

This clonotype was counted a few times. The CDR3: CASIQGSTDTQYF. CDR3 in DNA: TGTGCCAGCATCCAGGGTAGCACAGATACGCAGTATTTT. This sequence joins TRBV21-1 and TRBJ2-3; no check of the table's D call, TRBD1, against the DNA was made. TRBV21-1 is shown as a pseudogene. This CDR3 has 13 amino acids.

This clonotype was counted between two and nine times. The genes are TRBV7-9 and TRBJ1-1; D remains unclear. Germline V gene data show CDR1 as SEHNR and CDR2 as FQNEAQ (reference sequence). V was shortened by 1 base and J by 5 bases, with 14 bases between the two germline ends. The CDR3 runs 15 residues. The DNA for the CDR3 is TGTGCCAGCAGCTTAGGAGGAACGGTGAGAACTGAAGCTTTCTTT. Protein sequence: CASSLGGTVRTEAFF.

This clonotype was detected ten times or more. The chain couples TRBV6-4 to TRBJ2-1; 9 nucleotides line up with TRBD2. The germline V gene encodes CDR1 MRHNA and CDR2 SNTAGT. This CDR3 contains 14 residues. V shed 2 bases and J 6 bases; nucleotides not matched to a gene: 2. DNA for the CDR3: TGTGCCAGCAGTGACAGCGGGGGGACCAATGAGCAGTTCTTC. It encodes CASSDSGGTNEQFF.

This clonotype was seen a handful of times. V gene TRBV19 combines with J gene TRBJ2-5; maybe TRBD2 (6 bases). There are 14 residues in the CDR3. Per germline, CDR1 LNHDA and CDR2 SQIVND (reference sequence). Trimming stripped 5 bases from V and 5 bases from J, with 15 bases between. CDR3 sequence: CASSARPRDETQYF. The CDR3 bases are TGTGCCAGTAGTGCCCGTCCGCGGGACGAGACCCAGTACTTC.

The rearrangement links TRBV20-1 to TRBJ1-2; 7 nucleotides match TRBD1. This CDR3 region has 14 residues. Germline CDR1 reads DFQATT; CDR2 reads SNEGSKA (reference sequence). V lost 3 bases and J lost 3; bases outside the gene matches: 7. CDR3 in DNA: TGCAGTGCTAGGAACCGACAGGGAGACTATGGCTACACCTTC. This encodes CSARNRQGDYGYTF.

The CDR3 protein is CASSTRWRGSKNIQYF. CDR3 nucleotide sequence: TGTGCCAGCAGTACCCGTTGGAGGGGGAGCAAAAACATTCAGTACTTC. The chain couples TRBV12-3 or TRBV12-4 to TRBJ2-4; D could derive from TRBD1 or TRBD2 (6 bases each). The CDR3 sequence is 16 residues long. Trimming left V 5 bases short and J 3 bases short, with 17 bases between.

The J gene is TRBJ2-7, the V gene TRBV5-1; a weak D match, TRBD1 (6 bases). Germline CDR1 reads SGHRS; CDR2 reads YFSETQ. The CDR3 runs to 16 residues. V shed 4 bases and J shed 4 bases, with 21 bases lying between them. CDR3 sequence reads: CASSPTTGTRLYEQYF. In DNA form, the CDR3 reads TGCGCCAGCAGCCCAACTACCGGGACAAGATTGTACGAGCAGTACTTC.

This clonotype was seen a handful of times. This chain joins TRBV20-1 and TRBJ2-7; D call uncertain. The length of the CDR3 is 11 residues. From germline, CDR1 is DFQATT and CDR2 SNEGSKA (reference sequence). V gave up 0 bases and J gave up 4 bases, with 4 bases separating them. In nucleotides, the CDR3 is TGCAGTGCTAGAGATGCATACGAGCAGTACTTC. Amino acid sequence: CSARDAYEQYF.

This clonotype has ten or more counts. V gene TRBV11-2 combines with J gene TRBJ2-2; 7 nucleotides match TRBD1. The V segment lost 2 bases and the J segment 4 bases; nucleotides outside the gene matches: 10. Looked up from germline, CDR1 is SGHAT and CDR2 is FQNNGV. The CDR3 spans 17 residues. The CDR3: CASSLSRDRVRTGELFF. In DNA form, the CDR3 reads TGTGCCAGCAGCTTAAGTCGCGACAGGGTGCGCACCGGGGAGCTGTTTTTT.

This clonotype was recorded a few times. This chain joins TRBV7-3 and TRBJ2-5; TRBD2 might be the D (5 bases). Per germline, CDR1 SGHTA and CDR2 FQGTGA. Deletions cut 5 bases from V and 3 bases from J, with 10 bases between. The CDR3 covers 13 residues. The CDR3 reads CASSRGLEETQYF. The CDR3, as DNA: TGTGCCAGCAGCCGAGGACTGGAAGAGACCCAGTACTTC.

In its sample, this clonotype was seen a few times. V gene TRBV6-5 combines with J gene TRBJ2-6, with a weak D call TRBD1 (5 bases). The CDR3 length is 15 residues. Germline loops: CDR1 MNHEY, CDR2 SVGAGI. The germline V and J ends were trimmed by 6 bases and 0 bases, with 9 bases remaining between them. CDR3 residues: CASRPDISGANVLTF. In nucleotides, the CDR3 is TGTGCCAGCAGACCGGACATCTCTGGGGCCAACGTCCTGACTTTC.

This clonotype was recorded a few times. The chain has TRBV14 and TRBJ2-7; D gene uncertain. The germline CDR1 and CDR2 sequences are SGHDN and FVKESK. The CDR3 is 13 amino acids. V lost 4 bases to trimming and J lost 6 bases, with 13 bases between them. The CDR3, as DNA: TGTGCCAGCAGCCCAAGACGTCTGGGCGAGCAGTACTTC. Encoded protein: CASSPRRLGEQYF. Drawing the rest from reference TRBV14 and TRBJ2-7, the complete variable domain is EAGVTQFPSHSVIEKGQTVTLRCDPISGHDNLYWYRRVMGKEIKFLLHFVKESKQDESGMPNNRFLAERTGGTYSTLKVQPAELEDSGVYFCASSPRRLGEQYFGPGTRLTVT.

This clonotype was observed a few times. The gene calls are TRBV20-1 and TRBJ1-1; D gene uncertain. Trimming removed 7 bases from V and 11 bases from J, with 14 bases in between. Germline lookup yields CDR1 DFQATT and CDR2 SNEGSKA (reference sequence). The CDR3 sequence is 10 residues long. CDR3: CSGVRGEAFF. The CDR3 coding sequence is TGCAGTGGGGTGCGTGGTGAGGCTTTCTTT.

In this sample, this clonotype turned up a few times. The genes are TRBV18 and TRBJ1-2; TRBD1 is a possible D gene (6 bases). From germline, CDR1 is KGHSH and CDR2 LQKENI. CDR3 length: 15 amino acids. Trimming left V 3 bases short and J 4 bases short, with 15 bases between. CDR3 nucleotide sequence: TGTGCCAGCTCACCCCCAGGGGCCGCGTCCTATGGCTACACCTTC. It specifies CASSPPGAASYGYTF.

This clonotype was picked up a small number of times. The CDR3 DNA is TGTGCCAGCAGTACCAACCGACTCACTAGCGCCAGGACAGATACGCAGTATTTT. Its translation: CASSTNRLTSARTDTQYF. The chain has TRBV6-2 or TRBV6-3 and TRBJ2-3; the match to TRBD2 covers 7 bases. After removal of 5 bases from V and 3 bases from J, the junction contained 17 bases not matched to a gene. Germline CDR1 is MNHEY and CDR2 is SVGEGT. CDR3 length equals 18 residues.

This clonotype was seen only a few times. The rearrangement joins TRBV20-1 to TRBJ1-2; D is unresolved. Deletions cut 2 bases from V and 4 bases from J, with 5 bases between. Germline V gene data show CDR1 as DFQATT and CDR2 as SNEGSKA (reference sequence). The CDR3 contains 11 residues. The CDR3 sequence is CSARLGYGYTF. CDR3 nucleotides: TGCAGTGCTAGACTAGGCTATGGCTACACCTTC.

This clonotype was observed a few times. The CDR3 loop is CASRRTGGRVAGELFF. CDR3 in DNA: TGTGCCAGCAGAAGGACAGGGGGCAGAGTGGCCGGGGAGCTGTTTTTT. The genes are TRBV12-3 or TRBV12-4 and TRBJ2-2, with 11 bases matching TRBD1. The CDR3 runs to 16 residues. J lost 6 bases, V lost 6 bases, and 9 bases had no gene match.

Here the CDR3 reads CAISEKNRGRTEAFF. CDR3 in DNA: TGTGCCATCAGTGAGAAGAACAGGGGGCGGACTGAAGCTTTCTTT. The chain couples TRBV10-3 to TRBJ1-1; 9 bases fit TRBD1. Germline V gene sequence: CDR1 ENHRY, CDR2 SYGVKD. J was trimmed by 5 bases and V by 2 bases; bases with no gene match: 6. This CDR3 has 15 amino acids.

This clonotype was detected a few times. V and J are TRBV2 and TRBJ1-6; D not resolved. The CDR3 sequence is 15 residues long. Trimming took off 3 bases at V and 7 bases at J, with 13 bases between the two ends. CDR1 and CDR2 from the germline V gene are SNHLY and FYNNEI. Here the CDR3 DNA reads TGTGCCAGCAGTGAGGGGATATCCCTCAATTCACCCCTCCACTTT. This gives the protein CASSEGISLNSPLHF.

This clonotype was seen a handful of times. This chain's CDR3 is CASSFFGEKQITQYF. The CDR3 DNA follows: TGTGCCAGCAGCTTTTTCGGCGAAAAGCAGATTACGCAGTATTTT. The chain has TRBV5-8 and TRBJ2-3; D is uncertain. Trimming pared 2 bases from V and 8 bases from J, leaving 18 bases between. The CDR3 runs 15 residues. Germline assignment: CDR1 SGHTS and CDR2 YDEGEE.